This TCR beta chain came from a study of shared clonotypes between healthy human individuals. Study observations and caveats: An expected dependence of interdonor clonotype sharing on sequencing depth was noted.

Per the germline V gene, CDR1 is SNHLY and CDR2 is FYNNEI. V gave up 3 bases and J gave up 0 bases; unmatched junction bases: 8. There are 17 residues in the CDR3. As for this clone: Its antigen remains unidentified.

The study drew all its donors from Caucasian adults living in Nashville, Tennessee. Profiled with immunoSEQ multiplex PCR; TCRdb holds only in-frame clones, not every one. The profile shows more than 450,000 clones, less than 85% of them singletons. The chain uses TRBV2 and TRBJ2-7; 10 positions agree with TRBD2. The sequenced material came from PBMCs. This sequence was found in a woman aged 40 to 49 in good health. Some clones in this sample may be carry-over from other donors' samples. DNA for the CDR3: TGTGCCAGCAGTGAGGGATTAGCGGGAGGCCTCTCCTACGAGCAGTACTTC. Translating it yields CASSEGLAGGLSYEQYF.